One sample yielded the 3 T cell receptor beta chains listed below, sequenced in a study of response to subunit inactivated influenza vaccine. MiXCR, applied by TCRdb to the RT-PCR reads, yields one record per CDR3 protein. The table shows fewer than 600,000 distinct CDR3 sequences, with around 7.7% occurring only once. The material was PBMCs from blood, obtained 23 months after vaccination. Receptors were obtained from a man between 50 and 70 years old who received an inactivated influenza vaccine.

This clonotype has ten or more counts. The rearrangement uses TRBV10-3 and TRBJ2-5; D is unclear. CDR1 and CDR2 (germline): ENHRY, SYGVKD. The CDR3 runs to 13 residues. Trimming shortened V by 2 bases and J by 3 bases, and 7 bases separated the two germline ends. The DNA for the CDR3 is TGTGCCATCAGTGAGCGTCGGGAAGAGACCCAGTACTTC. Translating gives CAISERREETQYF.

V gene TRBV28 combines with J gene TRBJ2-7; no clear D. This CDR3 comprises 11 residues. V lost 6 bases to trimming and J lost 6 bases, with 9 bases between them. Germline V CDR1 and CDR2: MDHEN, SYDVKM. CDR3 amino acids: CASRTRIEQYF. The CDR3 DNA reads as TGTGCCAGCAGGACCAGAATCGAGCAGTACTTC.

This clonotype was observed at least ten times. The CDR3 protein is CASSYSSAGDHSTDTQYF. CDR3 bases: TGTGCCAGCAGTTATTCCTCCGCAGGGGATCACAGCACAGATACGCAGTATTTT. The chain links TRBV6-5 to TRBJ2-3, with a weak D call TRBD1 (6 bases). In germline, CDR1 is MNHEY, CDR2 SVGAGI. V shed 3 bases and J shed 0 bases, with 19 bases lying between them. CDR3 length: 18 amino acids.